This T cell receptor (beta chain) appears in the sequencing data of a study of blood T cell repertoires in COVID-19. The overall study: Sites across the United States, Italy and Spain contributed samples from acute and convalescent COVID-19.

V was trimmed by 3 bases and J by 11 bases, leaving 14 bases between them. The length of the CDR3 is 14 residues. The germline V gene encodes CDR1 LNHDA and CDR2 SQIVND (reference sequence). Authors' analysis steps: Counts of nucleated cells, estimated from reference gene primer amplification, were obtained. Measured with immunoSEQ multiplex PCR; TCRdb has only the in-frame clones, and not every one. The V and J calls and clone size are taken from that table; D and trimming were inferred from the DNA. The sample carries a few hundred thousand clones, approximately 83% recorded once. The sequenced material came from peripheral blood. The receptor comes from a woman aged 65 to 85 with acute or convalescent COVID-19. This chain links TRBV19 with TRBJ1-6; D not resolved. CDR3 DNA sequence: TGTGCCAGTAGTATTTCTTATGTGGGAGCACCCCTCCACTTT. Translation: CASSISYVGAPLHF.